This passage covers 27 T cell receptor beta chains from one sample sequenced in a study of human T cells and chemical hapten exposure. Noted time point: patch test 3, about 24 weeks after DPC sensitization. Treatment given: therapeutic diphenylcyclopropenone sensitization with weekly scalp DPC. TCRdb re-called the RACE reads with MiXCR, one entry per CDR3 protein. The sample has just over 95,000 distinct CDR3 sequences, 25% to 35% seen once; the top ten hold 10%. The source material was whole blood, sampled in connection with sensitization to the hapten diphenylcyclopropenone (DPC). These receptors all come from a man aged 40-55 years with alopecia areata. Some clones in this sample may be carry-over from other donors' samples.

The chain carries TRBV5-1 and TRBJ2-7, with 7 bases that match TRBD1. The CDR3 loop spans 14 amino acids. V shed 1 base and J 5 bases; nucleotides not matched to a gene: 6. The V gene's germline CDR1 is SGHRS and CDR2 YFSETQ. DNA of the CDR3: TGCGCCAGCAGCTTGAAGGGGGCAATCAACGAGCAGTACTTC. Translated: CASSLKGAINEQYF.

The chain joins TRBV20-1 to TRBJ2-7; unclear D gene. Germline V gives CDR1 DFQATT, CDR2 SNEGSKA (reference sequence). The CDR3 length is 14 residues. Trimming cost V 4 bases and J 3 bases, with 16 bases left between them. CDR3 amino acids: CSATLGHGRYEQYF. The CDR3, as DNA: TGCAGTGCTACTCTAGGGCACGGCCGCTACGAGCAGTACTTC.

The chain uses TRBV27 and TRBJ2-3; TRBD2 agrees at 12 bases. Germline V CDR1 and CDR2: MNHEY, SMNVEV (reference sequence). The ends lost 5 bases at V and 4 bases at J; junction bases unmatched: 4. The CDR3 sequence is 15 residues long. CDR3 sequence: CASSLTSGRSDTQYF. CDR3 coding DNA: TGTGCCAGCAGTCTCACTAGCGGGAGGTCAGATACGCAGTATTTT.

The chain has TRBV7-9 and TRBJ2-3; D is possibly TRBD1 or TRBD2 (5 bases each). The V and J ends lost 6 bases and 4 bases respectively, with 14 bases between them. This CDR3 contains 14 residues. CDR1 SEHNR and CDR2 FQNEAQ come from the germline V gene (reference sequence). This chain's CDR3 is CASRGPGLSDTQYF. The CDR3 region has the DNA TGTGCCAGCAGGGGACCTGGGCTCTCAGATACGCAGTATTTT.

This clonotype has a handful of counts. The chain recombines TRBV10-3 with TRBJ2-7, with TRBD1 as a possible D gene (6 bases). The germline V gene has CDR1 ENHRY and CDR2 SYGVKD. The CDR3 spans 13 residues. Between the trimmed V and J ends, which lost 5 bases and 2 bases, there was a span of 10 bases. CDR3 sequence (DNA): TGTGCCATCAGTCAACAGGGAACCTACGAGCAGTACTTC. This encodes CAISQQGTYEQYF.

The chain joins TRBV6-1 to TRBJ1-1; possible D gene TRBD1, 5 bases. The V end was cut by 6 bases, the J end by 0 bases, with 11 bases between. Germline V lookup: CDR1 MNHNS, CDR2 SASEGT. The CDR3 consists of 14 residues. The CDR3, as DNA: TGTGCCAGCAGGGTACAGGCCATGAACACTGAAGCTTTCTTT. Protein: CASRVQAMNTEAFF.

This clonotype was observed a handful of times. The CDR3 is CASSHPPGGSSTDTQYF. CDR3 nucleotide sequence: TGCGCCAGCAGCCACCCCCCAGGGGGCTCTAGCACAGATACGCAGTATTTT. This chain links TRBV4-1 with TRBJ2-3, with 8 bases that match TRBD1. V shed 3 bases and J 0 bases; nucleotides not matched to a gene: 8. Per germline, CDR1 MGHRA and CDR2 YSYEKL. This CDR3 is 17 amino acids long.

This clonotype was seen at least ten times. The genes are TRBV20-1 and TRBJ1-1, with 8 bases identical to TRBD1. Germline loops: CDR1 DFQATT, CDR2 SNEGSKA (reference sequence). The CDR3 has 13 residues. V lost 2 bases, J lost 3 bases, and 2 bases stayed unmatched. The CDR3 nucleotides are TGCAGTGCTAGACAGGGGGCATACACTGAAGCTTTCTTT. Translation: CSARQGAYTEAFF.

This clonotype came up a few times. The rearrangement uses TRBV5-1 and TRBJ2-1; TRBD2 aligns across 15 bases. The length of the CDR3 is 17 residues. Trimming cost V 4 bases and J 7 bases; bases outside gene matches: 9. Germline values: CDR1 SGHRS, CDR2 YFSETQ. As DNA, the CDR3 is TGCGCCAGCAGCACAGGACTAGCGGGAGGGCCGGGGAATGAGCAGTTCTTC. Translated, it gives CASSTGLAGGPGNEQFF.

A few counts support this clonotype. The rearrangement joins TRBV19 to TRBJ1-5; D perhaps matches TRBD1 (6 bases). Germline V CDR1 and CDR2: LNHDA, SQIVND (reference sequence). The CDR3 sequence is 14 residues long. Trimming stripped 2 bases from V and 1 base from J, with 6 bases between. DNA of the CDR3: TGTGCCAGTAGTATACAGGGGAGCAATCAGCCCCAGCATTTT. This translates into CASSIQGSNQPQHF.

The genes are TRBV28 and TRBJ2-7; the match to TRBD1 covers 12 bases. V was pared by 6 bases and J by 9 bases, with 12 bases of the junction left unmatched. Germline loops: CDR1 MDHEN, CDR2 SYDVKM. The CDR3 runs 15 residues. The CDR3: CASRGGTGGSLRQYF. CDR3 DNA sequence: TGTGCCAGCAGAGGAGGGACAGGGGGCTCCTTACGGCAGTACTTC.

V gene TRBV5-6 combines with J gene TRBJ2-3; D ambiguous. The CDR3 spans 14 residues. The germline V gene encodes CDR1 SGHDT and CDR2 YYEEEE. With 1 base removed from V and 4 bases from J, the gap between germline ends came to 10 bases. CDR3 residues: CASSLPGGADTQYF. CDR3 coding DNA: TGTGCCAGCAGCTTGCCGGGCGGCGCAGATACGCAGTATTTT.

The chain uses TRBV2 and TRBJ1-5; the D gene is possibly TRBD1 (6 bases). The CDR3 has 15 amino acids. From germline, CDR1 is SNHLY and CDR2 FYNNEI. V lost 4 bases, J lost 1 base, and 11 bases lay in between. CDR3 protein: CASSVQGISNQPQHF. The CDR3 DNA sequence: TGTGCCAGCAGTGTACAGGGTATCAGCAATCAGCCCCAGCATTTT.

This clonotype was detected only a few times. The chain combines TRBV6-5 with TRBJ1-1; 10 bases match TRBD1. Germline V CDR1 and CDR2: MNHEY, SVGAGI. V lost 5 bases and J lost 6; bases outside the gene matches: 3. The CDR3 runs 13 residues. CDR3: CASSAGTGAEAFF. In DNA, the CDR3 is TGTGCCAGCAGTGCCGGGACAGGGGCTGAAGCTTTCTTT.

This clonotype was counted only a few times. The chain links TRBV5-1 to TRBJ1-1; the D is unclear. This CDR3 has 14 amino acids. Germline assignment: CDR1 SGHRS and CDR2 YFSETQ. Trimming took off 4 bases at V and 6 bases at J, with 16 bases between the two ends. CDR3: CASSREPGLAEAFF. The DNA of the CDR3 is TGCGCCAGCAGCCGGGAACCCGGTCTGGCTGAAGCTTTCTTT.

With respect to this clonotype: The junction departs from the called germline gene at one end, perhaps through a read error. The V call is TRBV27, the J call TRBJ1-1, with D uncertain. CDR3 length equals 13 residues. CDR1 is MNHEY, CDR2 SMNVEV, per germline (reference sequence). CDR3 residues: CASSFSTNIEAFF. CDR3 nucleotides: TGTGCCAGCAGTTTTTCAACGAACATTGAAGCTTTCTTT.

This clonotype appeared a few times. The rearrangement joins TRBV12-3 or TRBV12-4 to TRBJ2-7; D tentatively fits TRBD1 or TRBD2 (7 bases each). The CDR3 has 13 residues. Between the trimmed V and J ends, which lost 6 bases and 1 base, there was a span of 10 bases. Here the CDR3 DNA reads TGTGCCAGCAGGCAGGGGGGGTCCTACGAGCAGTACTTC. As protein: CASRQGGSYEQYF.

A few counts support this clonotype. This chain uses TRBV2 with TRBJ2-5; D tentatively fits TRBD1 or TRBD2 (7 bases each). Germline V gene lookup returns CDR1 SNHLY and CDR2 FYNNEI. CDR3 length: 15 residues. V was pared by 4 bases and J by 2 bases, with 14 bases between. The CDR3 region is CASSGGGQRQETQYF. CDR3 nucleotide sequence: TGTGCCAGCAGTGGGGGGGGACAGAGACAAGAGACCCAGTACTTC.

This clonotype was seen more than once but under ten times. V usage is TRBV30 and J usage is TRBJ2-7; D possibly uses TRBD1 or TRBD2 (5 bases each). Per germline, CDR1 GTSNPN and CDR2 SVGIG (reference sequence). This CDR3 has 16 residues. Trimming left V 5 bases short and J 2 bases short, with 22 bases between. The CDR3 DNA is TGTGCCTGGTTCATCACAGGAGCGGTGGGTACCTACGAGCAGTACTTC. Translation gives CAWFITGAVGTYEQYF.

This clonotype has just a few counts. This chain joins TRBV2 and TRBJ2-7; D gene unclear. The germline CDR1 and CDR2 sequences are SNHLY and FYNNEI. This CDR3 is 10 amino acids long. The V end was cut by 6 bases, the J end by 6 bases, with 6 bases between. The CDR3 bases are TGTGCCAGCAGCGCTGGCGAGCAGTACTTC. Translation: CASSAGEQYF.

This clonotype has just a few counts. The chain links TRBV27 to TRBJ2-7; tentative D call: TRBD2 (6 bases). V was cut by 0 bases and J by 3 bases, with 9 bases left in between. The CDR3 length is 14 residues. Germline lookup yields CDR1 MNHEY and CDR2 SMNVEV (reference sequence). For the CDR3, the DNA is TGTGCCAGCAGTTTATCGGCCGGGGGCTACGAGCAGTACTTC. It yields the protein CASSLSAGGYEQYF.

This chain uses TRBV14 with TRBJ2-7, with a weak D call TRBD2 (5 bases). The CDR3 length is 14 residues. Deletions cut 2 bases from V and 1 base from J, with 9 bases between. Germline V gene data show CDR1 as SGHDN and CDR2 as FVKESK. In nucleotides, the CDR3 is TGTGCCAGCAGCCAACTTCCGGGATCCTACGAGCAGTACTTC. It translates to CASSQLPGSYEQYF.

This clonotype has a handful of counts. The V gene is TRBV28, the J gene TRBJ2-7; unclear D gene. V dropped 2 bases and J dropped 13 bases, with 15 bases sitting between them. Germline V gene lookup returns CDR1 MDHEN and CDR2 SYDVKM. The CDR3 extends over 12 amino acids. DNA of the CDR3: TGTGCCAGCAGTTTAGATCTCCAGCGTAGCTACTTC. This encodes CASSLDLQRSYF.

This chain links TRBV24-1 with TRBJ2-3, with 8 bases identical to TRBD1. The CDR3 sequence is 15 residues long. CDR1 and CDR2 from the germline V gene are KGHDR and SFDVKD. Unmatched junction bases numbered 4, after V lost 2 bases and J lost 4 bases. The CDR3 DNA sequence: TGTGCCACCAGTGATTACACGACAGGGGCAGATACGCAGTATTTT. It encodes CATSDYTTGADTQYF.

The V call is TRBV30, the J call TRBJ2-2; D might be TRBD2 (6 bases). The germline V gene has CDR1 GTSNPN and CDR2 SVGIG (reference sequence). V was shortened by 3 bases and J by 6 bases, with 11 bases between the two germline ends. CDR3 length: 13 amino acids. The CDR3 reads CAWRAGWAGELFF. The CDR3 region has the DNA TGTGCCTGGAGAGCGGGTTGGGCCGGGGAGCTGTTTTTT. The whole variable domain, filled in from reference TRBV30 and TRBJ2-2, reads SQTIHQWPATLVQPVGSPLSLECTVEGTSNPNLYWYRQAAGRGLQLLFYSVGIGQISSEVPQNLSASRPQDRQFILSSKKLLLSDSGFYLCAWRAGWAGELFFGEGSRLTVL.

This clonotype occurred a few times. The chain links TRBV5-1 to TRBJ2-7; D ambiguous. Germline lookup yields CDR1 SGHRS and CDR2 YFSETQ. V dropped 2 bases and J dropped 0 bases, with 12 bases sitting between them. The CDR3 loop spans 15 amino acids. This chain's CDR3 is CASSLIGLNSYEQYF. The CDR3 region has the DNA TGCGCCAGCAGCTTAATCGGGCTGAACTCCTACGAGCAGTACTTC.

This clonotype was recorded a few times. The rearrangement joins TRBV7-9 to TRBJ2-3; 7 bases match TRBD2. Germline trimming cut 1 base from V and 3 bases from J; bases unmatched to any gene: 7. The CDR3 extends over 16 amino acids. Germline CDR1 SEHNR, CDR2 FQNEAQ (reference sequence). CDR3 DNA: TGTGCCAGCAGCTTAGTCGTGGGAGGGCTGACAGATACGCAGTATTTT. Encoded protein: CASSLVVGGLTDTQYF.